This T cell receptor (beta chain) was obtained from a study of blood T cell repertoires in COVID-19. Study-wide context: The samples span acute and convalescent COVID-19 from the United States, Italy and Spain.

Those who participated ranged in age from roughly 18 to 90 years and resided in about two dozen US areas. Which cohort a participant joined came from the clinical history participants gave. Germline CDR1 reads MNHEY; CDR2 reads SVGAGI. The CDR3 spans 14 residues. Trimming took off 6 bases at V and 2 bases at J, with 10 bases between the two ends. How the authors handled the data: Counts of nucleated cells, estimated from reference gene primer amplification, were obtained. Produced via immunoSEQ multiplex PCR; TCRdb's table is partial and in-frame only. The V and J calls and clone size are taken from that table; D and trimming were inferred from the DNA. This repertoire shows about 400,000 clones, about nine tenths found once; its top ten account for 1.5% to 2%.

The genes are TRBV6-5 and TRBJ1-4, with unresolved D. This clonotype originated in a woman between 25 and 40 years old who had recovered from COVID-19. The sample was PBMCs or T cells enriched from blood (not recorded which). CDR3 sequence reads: CASRSRETNEKLFF. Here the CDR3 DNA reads TGTGCCAGCAGAAGCCGAGAGACTAATGAAAAACTGTTTTTT.